This T cell receptor (beta chain) was profiled in a study of blood T cell repertoires in COVID-19. This table comes from immunoSEQ multiplex PCR, and its TCRdb copy is limited to in-frame clones, with some not included. The sample shows more than 95,000 clones, around 74% of them seen only once. Germline CDR1 reads MDHEN; CDR2 reads SYDVKM. The length of the CDR3 is 16 residues. Losses at the gene ends were 4 bases for V and 1 base for J; bases not matched to a gene: 7. The sequence came from a woman in her seventies with acute or convalescent COVID-19. This sequence joins TRBV28 and TRBJ1-5, with TRBD1 matching over 7 bases. The sequencing sample was made of peripheral blood. This CDR3 is CASSSNRGLSNQPQHF. CDR3 in DNA: TGTGCCAGCAGTTCAAACAGGGGCTTGAGCAATCAGCCCCAGCATTTT.